This T cell receptor beta chain was sequenced for a study of technical replicates of blood from a few donors (dated by TCRdb to 2016 to 2017). With respect to this clone: The target of this receptor is not known. No base quality information exists; no much larger clone differs at one position.

Trimming removed 5 bases from V and 0 bases from J; the gene matches leave 4 bases unexplained. The CDR3 goes from the cysteine to the phenylalanine over 15 residues. Just CDR3 DNA is preserved here, 45 bases in frame from base 1. CDR1 and CDR2, per the germline V gene (reference sequence), are GTSNPN and SVGIG. Library preparation was by the immunoSEQ multiplex PCR assay. TCRdb took this table from immuneACCESS and kept in-frame rearrangements with V and J called. Such tables lack part of the clones; where checked against another copy, unresolved V genes explain under half of the gap, and the rest is unexplained. The table for this sample lists 75,000 to 95,000 clones; around nine tenths of them were counted only once. Under 0.3% of the sample belongs to the ten largest clones.

Specimen: T cells isolated from PBMCs. The V gene is TRBV30 and the J gene is TRBJ2-2; the central 9 bases match TRBD2. This receptor was obtained from a human donor in good health. The CDR3 region has the sequence CAWGLARSNTGELFF. The DNA sequence is TGTGCCTGGGGACTAGCGAGGTCGAACACCGGGGAGCTGTTTTTT.